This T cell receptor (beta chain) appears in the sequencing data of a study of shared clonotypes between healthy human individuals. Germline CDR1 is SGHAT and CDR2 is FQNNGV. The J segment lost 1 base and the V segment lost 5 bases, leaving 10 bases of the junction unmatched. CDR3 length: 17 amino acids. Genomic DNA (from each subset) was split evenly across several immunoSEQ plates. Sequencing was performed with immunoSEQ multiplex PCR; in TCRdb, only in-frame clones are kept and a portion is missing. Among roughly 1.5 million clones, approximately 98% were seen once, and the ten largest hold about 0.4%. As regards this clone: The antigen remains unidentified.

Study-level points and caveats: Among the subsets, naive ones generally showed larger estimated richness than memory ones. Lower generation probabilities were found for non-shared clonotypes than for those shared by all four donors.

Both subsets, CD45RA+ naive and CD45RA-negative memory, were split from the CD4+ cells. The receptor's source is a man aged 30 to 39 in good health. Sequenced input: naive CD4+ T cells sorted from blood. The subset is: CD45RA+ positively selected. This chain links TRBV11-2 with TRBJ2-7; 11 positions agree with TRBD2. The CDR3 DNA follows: TGTGCCAGCAGCGAAGATCTACTAGCGGGAGTTTCCTACGAGCAGTACTTC. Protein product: CASSEDLLAGVSYEQYF.